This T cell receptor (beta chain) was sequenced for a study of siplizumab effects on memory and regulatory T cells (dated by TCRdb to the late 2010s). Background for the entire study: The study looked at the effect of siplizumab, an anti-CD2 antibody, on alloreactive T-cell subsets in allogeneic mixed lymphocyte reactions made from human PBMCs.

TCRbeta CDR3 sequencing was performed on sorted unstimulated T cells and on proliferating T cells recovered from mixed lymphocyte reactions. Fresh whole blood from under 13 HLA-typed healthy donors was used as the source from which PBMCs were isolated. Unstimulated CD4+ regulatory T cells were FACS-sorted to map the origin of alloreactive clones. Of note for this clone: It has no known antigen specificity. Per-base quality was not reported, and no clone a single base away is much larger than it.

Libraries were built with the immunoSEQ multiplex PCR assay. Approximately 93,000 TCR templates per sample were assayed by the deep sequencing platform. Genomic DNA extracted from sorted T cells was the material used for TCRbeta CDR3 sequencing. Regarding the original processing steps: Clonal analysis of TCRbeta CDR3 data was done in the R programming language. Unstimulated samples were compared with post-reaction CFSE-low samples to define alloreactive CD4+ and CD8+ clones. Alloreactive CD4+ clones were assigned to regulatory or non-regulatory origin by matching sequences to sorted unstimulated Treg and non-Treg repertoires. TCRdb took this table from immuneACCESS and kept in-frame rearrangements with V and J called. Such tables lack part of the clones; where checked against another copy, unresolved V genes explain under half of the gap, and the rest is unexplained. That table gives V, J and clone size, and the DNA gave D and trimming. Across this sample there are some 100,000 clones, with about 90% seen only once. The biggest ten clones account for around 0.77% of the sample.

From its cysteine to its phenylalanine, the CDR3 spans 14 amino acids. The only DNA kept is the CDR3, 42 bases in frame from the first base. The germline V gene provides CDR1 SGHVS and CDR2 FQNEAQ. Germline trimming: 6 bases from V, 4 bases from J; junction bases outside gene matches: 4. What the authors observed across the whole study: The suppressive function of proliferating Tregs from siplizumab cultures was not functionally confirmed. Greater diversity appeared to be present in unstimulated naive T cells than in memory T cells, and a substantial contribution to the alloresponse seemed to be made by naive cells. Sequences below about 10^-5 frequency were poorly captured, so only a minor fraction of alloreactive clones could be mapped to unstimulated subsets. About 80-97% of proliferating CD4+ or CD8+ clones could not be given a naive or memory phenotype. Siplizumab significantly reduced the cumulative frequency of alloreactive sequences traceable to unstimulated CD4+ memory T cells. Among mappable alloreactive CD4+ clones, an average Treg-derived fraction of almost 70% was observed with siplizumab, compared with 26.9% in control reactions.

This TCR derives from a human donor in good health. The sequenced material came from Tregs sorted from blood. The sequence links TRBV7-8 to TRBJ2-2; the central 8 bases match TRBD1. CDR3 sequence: CASRRTGGTGELFF. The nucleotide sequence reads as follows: TGTGCCAGCAGGCGTACAGGGGGCACCGGGGAGCTGTTTTTT.